These 25 T cell receptor beta chains originate from one sample sequenced in a study of blood T cell repertoires in COVID-19. Sequencing used immunoSEQ multiplex PCR; TCRdb keeps in-frame clones, though not all of them. The data contain about 55,000 clones, just over 90% of them singletons. The sequenced material came from peripheral blood. The receptors here all came from a man in his forties with acute or convalescent COVID-19.

This sequence joins TRBV6-5 and TRBJ1-2, with 7 nucleotides matching TRBD1. V shed 5 bases, J shed 8 bases, and the junction held 11 bases outside the gene matches. This CDR3 is 14 amino acids long. Germline V lookup: CDR1 MNHEY, CDR2 SVGAGI. The CDR3 loop is CASSKTGDGKGYTF. CDR3 nucleotides: TGTGCCAGCAGTAAAACAGGGGATGGTAAGGGCTACACCTTC.

The V call is TRBV10-2, the J call TRBJ1-1; unclear D gene. Between the trimmed V and J ends, which lost 5 bases and 0 bases, there was a span of 7 bases. The CDR3 loop spans 13 amino acids. Germline V gene lookup returns CDR1 WSHSY and CDR2 SAAADI. The CDR3 region has the DNA TGCGCCAGCAGTAGAGACATGAACACTGAAGCTTTCTTT. Translated: CASSRDMNTEAFF.

The gene calls are TRBV5-1 and TRBJ2-4; D unresolved. From germline, CDR1 is SGHRS and CDR2 YFSETQ. This CDR3 region has 14 residues. V lost 0 bases, J lost 0 bases, and 4 bases lay in between. CDR3 loop: CASSLAIAKNIQYF. As DNA, the CDR3 is TGCGCCAGCAGCTTGGCTATAGCCAAAAACATTCAGTACTTC.

The rearrangement links TRBV6-5 to TRBJ1-3; D perhaps matches TRBD1 (6 bases). This CDR3 contains 14 residues. Trimming took off 4 bases at V and 3 bases at J, with 10 bases between the two ends. CDR1 and CDR2 (germline): MNHEY, SVGAGI. CDR3 loop: CASSSQGSGNTIYF. Written as DNA, the CDR3 is TGTGCCAGCAGTTCCCAGGGGAGTGGAAACACCATATATTTT.

V is TRBV19 and J is TRBJ1-3; D is possibly TRBD1 (5 bases). Germline V CDR1 and CDR2: LNHDA, SQIVND (reference sequence). The CDR3 sequence is 15 residues long. V shed 3 bases and J shed 3 bases, with 12 bases lying between them. CDR3 DNA sequence: TGTGCCAGTAGTATTCAGGGCATGAGTGGAAACACCATATATTTT. Protein product: CASSIQGMSGNTIYF.

The rearrangement joins TRBV7-2 to TRBJ1-2; 8 bases match TRBD1. This CDR3 is 14 amino acids long. The germline V gene has CDR1 SGHTA and CDR2 FQGNSA. V dropped 1 base and J dropped 5; count of bases not matched to a gene: 3. The chain's CDR3 is CASSLVGQEYGYTF. The CDR3 bases are TGTGCCAGCAGCTTAGTGGGACAGGAGTATGGCTACACCTTC.

The genes are TRBV24-1 and TRBJ2-3; perhaps TRBD1 as D (5 bases). Germline CDR1 is KGHDR and CDR2 is SFDVKD. CDR3 length equals 15 residues. V was clipped by 3 bases and J by 5 bases, with 14 bases between them. The CDR3 region is CATSDGQGSGDTQYF. Written as DNA, the CDR3 is TGTGCCACCAGTGATGGTCAGGGTTCTGGAGATACGCAGTATTTT.

The rearrangement joins TRBV6-5 to TRBJ1-6; 10 nucleotides agree with TRBD1. The germline CDR1 and CDR2 sequences are MNHEY and SVGAGI. The CDR3 is 15 amino acids. Trimming removed 9 bases from V and 5 bases from J; junction bases left unmatched: 7. The CDR3 is CASRTGGYDNSPLHF. CDR3 bases: TGTGCCAGTCGGACAGGGGGATATGATAATTCACCCCTCCACTTT.

This rearrangement joins TRBV9 to TRBJ1-3; D is unclear. Trimming left V 0 bases short and J 8 bases short, with 15 bases between. The V gene's germline CDR1 is SGDLS and CDR2 YYNGEE. This CDR3 has 15 residues. CDR3 nucleotide sequence: TGTGCCAGCAGCGTAGCCGGGTCCAACGGGGACACCATATATTTT. As protein: CASSVAGSNGDTIYF. Full variable domain (rest looked up from reference TRBV9 and TRBJ1-3): DSGVTQTPKHLITATGQRVTLRCSPRSGDLSVYWYQQSLDQGLQFLIQYYNGEERAKGNILERFSAQQFPDLHSELNLSSLELGDSALYFCASSVAGSNGDTIYFGEGSWLTVV.

This chain connects TRBV19 to TRBJ2-1; 15 bases fit TRBD2. The CDR3 is 14 residues long. Germline CDR1 is LNHDA and CDR2 is SQIVND (reference sequence). J was trimmed by 10 bases and V by 4 bases; bases with no gene match: 2. This CDR3 is CASSTGLAGGEQFF. CDR3 DNA sequence: TGTGCCAGTAGTACGGGACTAGCGGGAGGAGAGCAGTTCTTC.

The chain recombines TRBV6-5 with TRBJ2-7; 8 bases line up with TRBD2. This CDR3 has 15 residues. V gave up 5 bases and J gave up 1 base; unmatched junction bases: 7. CDR1 MNHEY and CDR2 SVGAGI come from the germline V gene. In DNA form, the CDR3 reads TGTGCCAGCAGTCCCGCTAGCGGGCTTTCCTACGAGCAGTACTTC. Translation: CASSPASGLSYEQYF.

CDR3 DNA sequence: TGTGCCACCAGTGATCGCTCTAGCGGAACCGAGCAGTTCTTC. It translates to CATSDRSSGTEQFF. The V gene is TRBV24-1, the J gene TRBJ2-1; 7 bases match TRBD2. Germline trimming cut 3 bases from V and 10 bases from J; bases unmatched to any gene: 8. The CDR3 length is 14 residues. CDR1 and CDR2 from the germline V gene are KGHDR and SFDVKD.

J is TRBJ1-5 and V is TRBV19; D possibly corresponds to TRBD1 (6 bases). The germline gives CDR1 LNHDA, CDR2 SQIVND (reference sequence). V was pared by 6 bases and J by 0 bases, with 24 bases between. The CDR3 contains 19 residues. DNA of the CDR3: TGTGCCAGTAGGGCGGCCTATCAGGGGCGGCTGTATAGCAATCAGCCCCAGCATTTT. Encoded protein: CASRAAYQGRLYSNQPQHF.

The V gene is TRBV5-1, the J gene TRBJ1-5; D might be TRBD1 (5 bases). Per germline, CDR1 SGHRS and CDR2 YFSETQ. This CDR3 spans 15 amino acids. Trimming removed 4 bases from V and 0 bases from J, with 11 bases in between. Here the CDR3 DNA reads TGCGCCAGCAGCACCGGACACGATAGCAATCAGCCCCAGCATTTT. The encoded protein is CASSTGHDSNQPQHF.

This rearrangement joins TRBV5-1 to TRBJ1-3; no firm D call. This CDR3 is built from 14 residues. Per germline, CDR1 SGHRS and CDR2 YFSETQ. V dropped 0 bases and J dropped 0 bases, with 4 bases sitting between them. CDR3 in DNA: TGCGCCAGCAGCTTGGATCACTCTGGAAACACCATATATTTT. This sequence encodes CASSLDHSGNTIYF.

The genes are TRBV6-5 and TRBJ2-2, with 7 bases identical to TRBD2. Germline V gene sequence: CDR1 MNHEY, CDR2 SVGAGI. V was clipped by 7 bases and J by 1 base; unmatched bases: 3. The CDR3 runs to 14 residues. The CDR3 here is CASKPSGNTGELFF. In DNA form, the CDR3 reads TGTGCCAGCAAACCTAGCGGGAACACCGGGGAGCTGTTTTTT.

The chain employs TRBV3-1 (or the pseudogene TRBV3-2) and TRBJ1-4; D unresolved. Germline assignment: CDR1 LGHDT and CDR2 YNNKEL (reference sequence). Trimming took 0 bases from V and 8 from J, leaving 19 bases between them. The length of the CDR3 is 17 residues. This chain's CDR3 is CASSQESRAFLREKLFF. CDR3 sequence (DNA): TGTGCCAGCAGCCAAGAATCGAGGGCTTTTTTGAGGGAAAAACTGTTTTTT.

V is TRBV5-4 and J is TRBJ2-7, with D possibly matching TRBD2 (6 bases). The germline CDR1 and CDR2 sequences are SGHNT and YYREEE (reference sequence). There are 14 residues in the CDR3. Trimming shortened V by 3 bases and J by 5 bases, and 15 bases separated the two germline ends. CDR3 region: CASSSRLEGDEQYF. CDR3 coding DNA: TGTGCCAGCAGCTCCAGACTAGAGGGAGACGAGCAGTACTTC. Together with reference TRBV5-4 and TRBJ2-7, the CDR3 gives the full variable domain: ETGVTQSPTHLIKTRGQQVTLRCSSQSGHNTVSWYQQALGQGPQFIFQYYREEENGRGNFPPRFSGLQFPNYSSELNVNALELDDSALYLCASSSRLEGDEQYFGPGTRLTVT.

The rearrangement uses TRBV19 and TRBJ1-1; D is unresolved. Looked up from germline, CDR1 is LNHDA and CDR2 is SQIVND (reference sequence). There are 12 residues in the CDR3. V lost 8 bases, J lost 5 bases, and 12 bases lay in between. This chain's CDR3 is CASGWRQTEAFF. The CDR3 bases are TGTGCCAGTGGATGGAGGCAGACTGAAGCTTTCTTT.

This chain uses TRBV28 with TRBJ2-5; TRBD2 agrees at 7 bases. Trimming removed 3 bases from V and 4 bases from J; junction bases left unmatched: 5. CDR1 is MDHEN, CDR2 SYDVKM, per germline. This CDR3 is built from 14 residues. Here the CDR3 reads CASSFQGGRETQYF. In nucleotides, the CDR3 is TGTGCCAGCAGTTTTCAAGGCGGGAGAGAGACCCAGTACTTC.

This clone was detected once. The V call is TRBV7-8, the J call TRBJ1-1, with a possible D match to TRBD1 (5 bases). The CDR3 is made up of 13 amino acids. With 4 bases removed from V and 5 bases from J, the gap between germline ends came to 11 bases. Germline V gene sequence: CDR1 SGHVS, CDR2 FQNEAQ. This CDR3 is CASSYPGETEAFF. The CDR3 bases are TGTGCCAGCAGCTACCCGGGGGAGACTGAAGCTTTCTTT.

CDR3 nucleotide sequence: TGCAGCGATTCTGGACTCGGCCTCGGGGAGCAGTTCTTC. It specifies CSDSGLGLGEQFF. The chain joins TRBV29-1 to TRBJ2-1, with D maybe TRBD2 (5 bases). Germline CDR1 reads SQVTM; CDR2 reads ANQGSEA. This CDR3 contains 13 residues. V was clipped by 7 bases and J by 10 bases, with 20 bases between them.

The rearrangement uses TRBV2 and TRBJ1-5; 8 bases align to TRBD1. The CDR3 is 13 amino acids. V shed 9 bases and J 4 bases; nucleotides not matched to a gene: 5. Germline CDR1 is SNHLY and CDR2 is FYNNEI. CDR3 in DNA: TGTGCCAGTGGACAGGGTCAAAATCAGCCCCAGCATTTT. This sequence encodes CASGQGQNQPQHF.

This clone was counted a few times. The chain recombines TRBV6-2 or TRBV6-3 with TRBJ2-1; tentatively, D is TRBD2 (5 bases). CDR3 length equals 11 residues. Germline V gene lookup returns CDR1 MNHEY and CDR2 SVGEGT. V was shortened by 5 bases and J by 11 bases, with 10 bases between the two germline ends. The CDR3 nucleotides read TGTGCCAGCAGTCACGGGGATAAGCAGTTCTTC. Its translation: CASSHGDKQFF.

The CDR3 sequence: CASSALTSGRFAGELFF. The CDR3 coding sequence is TGTGCCAGCAGTGCCCTTACTAGCGGGAGATTTGCCGGGGAGCTGTTTTTT. This sequence joins TRBV6-1 and TRBJ2-2; 11 bases agree with TRBD2. The CDR3 consists of 17 residues. Germline CDR1 MNHNS, CDR2 SASEGT. V was clipped by 4 bases and J by 6 bases; unmatched bases: 10.